This TCR beta chain was obtained from a study of response to subunit inactivated influenza vaccine. Study findings and constraints: Authors suggested each seasonal influenza vaccination recruits few new T cells.

TCRdb analysed the RT-PCR reads with MiXCR anew, one entry per CDR3 protein. The top ten hold over 6.5% of the sample, which has 200,000 to 300,000 distinct CDR3 sequences, approximately 12% seen once. CDR1 is LNHNV and CDR2 is YYDKDF in the germline V gene (reference sequence). This CDR3 is built from 12 residues. Trimming took 1 base from V and 6 from J, leaving 4 bases between them. Comment on this clonotype: Its antigen is undetermined.

The TCR comes from a man between 45 and 60 years old who received an inactivated influenza vaccine. Sequencing used non-naive T cells sorted from PBMCs, obtained roughly 15 days before vaccination. The rearrangement uses TRBV15 and TRBJ2-1; D unresolved. The DNA of the CDR3 is TGTGCCACCAGCAGAGGCTTCAATGAGCAGTTCTTC. Its protein product is CATSRGFNEQFF. The whole variable domain, filled in from reference TRBV15 and TRBJ2-1, reads DAMVIQNPRYQVTQFGKPVTLSCSQTLNHNVMYWYQQKSSQAPKLLFHYYDKDFNNEADTPDNFQSRRPNTSFCFLDIRSPGLGDTAMYLCATSRGFNEQFFGPGTRLTVL.